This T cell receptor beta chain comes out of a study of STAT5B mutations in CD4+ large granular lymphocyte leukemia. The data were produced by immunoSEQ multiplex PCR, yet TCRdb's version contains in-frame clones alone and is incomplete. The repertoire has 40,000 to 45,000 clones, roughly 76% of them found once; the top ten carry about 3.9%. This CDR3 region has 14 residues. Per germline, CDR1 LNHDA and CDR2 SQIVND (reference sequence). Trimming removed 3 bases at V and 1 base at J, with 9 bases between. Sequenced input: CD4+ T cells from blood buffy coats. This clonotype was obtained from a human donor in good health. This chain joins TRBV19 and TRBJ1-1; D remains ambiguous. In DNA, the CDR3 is TGTGCCAGTAGTATGAGTAGGTGGAACACTGAAGCTTTCTTT. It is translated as CASSMSRWNTEAFF.